The clone carrying this T cell receptor (beta chain) showed up just a few times. TCRdb re-analysed the 5' RACE reads in MiXCR, keeping a single row per CDR3 protein. The sample includes fewer than 500,000 distinct CDR3 sequences, 13% to 15% seen only once; the top ten take approximately 1%. The data derive from a study of identical twins. J was trimmed by 6 bases and V by 5 bases; bases with no gene match: 14. The CDR3 runs 15 residues. Germline values: CDR1 DFQATT, CDR2 SNEGSKA (reference sequence). This sample was also put to use in a study of yellow fever vaccine responses in identical twins.

The rearrangement links TRBV20-1 to TRBJ2-3; 7 bases match TRBD2. Input material: CD4+ T cells sorted from blood. This receptor was obtained from a woman between 18 and 29 years old in good health. This CDR3 reads CSAPRGGGSGDTQYF. DNA of the CDR3: TGCAGTGCTCCCCGTGGGGGGGGGTCAGGGGATACGCAGTATTTT.